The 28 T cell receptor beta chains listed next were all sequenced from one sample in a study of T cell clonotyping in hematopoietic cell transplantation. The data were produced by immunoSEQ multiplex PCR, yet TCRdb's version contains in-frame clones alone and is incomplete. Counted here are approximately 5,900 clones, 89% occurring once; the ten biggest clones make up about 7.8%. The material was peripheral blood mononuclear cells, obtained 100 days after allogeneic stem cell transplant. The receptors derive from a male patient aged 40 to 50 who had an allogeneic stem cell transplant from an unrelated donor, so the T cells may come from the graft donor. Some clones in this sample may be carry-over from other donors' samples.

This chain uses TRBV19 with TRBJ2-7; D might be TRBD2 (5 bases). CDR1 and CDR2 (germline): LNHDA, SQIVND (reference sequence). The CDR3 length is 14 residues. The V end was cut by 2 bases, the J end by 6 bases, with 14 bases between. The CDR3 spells CASSITEVYGEQYF. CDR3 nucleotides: TGTGCCAGTAGTATAACGGAGGTTTATGGCGAGCAGTACTTC. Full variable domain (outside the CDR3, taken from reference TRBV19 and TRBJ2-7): DGGITQSPKYLFRKEGQNVTLSCEQNLNHDAMYWYRQDPGQGLRLIYYSQIVNDFQKGDIAEGYSVSREKKESFPLTVTSAQKNPTAFYLCASSITEVYGEQYFGPGTRLTVT.

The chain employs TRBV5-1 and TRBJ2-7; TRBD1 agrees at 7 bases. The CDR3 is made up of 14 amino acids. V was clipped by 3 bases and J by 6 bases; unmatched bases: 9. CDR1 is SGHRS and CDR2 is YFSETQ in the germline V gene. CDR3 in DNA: TGCGCCAGCAGCTATAATGACAGGGTCGGCGAGCAGTACTTC. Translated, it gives CASSYNDRVGEQYF.

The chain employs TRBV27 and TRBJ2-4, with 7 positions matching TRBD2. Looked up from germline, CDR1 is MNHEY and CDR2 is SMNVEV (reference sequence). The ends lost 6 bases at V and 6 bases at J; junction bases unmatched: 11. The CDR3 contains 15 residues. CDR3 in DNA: TGTGCCAGCAGCTCCGGTGGGACGGGGGGAAACATTCAGTACTTC. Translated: CASSSGGTGGNIQYF.

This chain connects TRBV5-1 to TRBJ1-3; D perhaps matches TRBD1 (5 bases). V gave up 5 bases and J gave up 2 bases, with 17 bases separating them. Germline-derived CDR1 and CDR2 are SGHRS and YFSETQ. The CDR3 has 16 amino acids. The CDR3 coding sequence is TGCGCCAGCAGTTTGCGGGGACCCTTTACTGGAAACACCATATATTTT. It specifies CASSLRGPFTGNTIYF.

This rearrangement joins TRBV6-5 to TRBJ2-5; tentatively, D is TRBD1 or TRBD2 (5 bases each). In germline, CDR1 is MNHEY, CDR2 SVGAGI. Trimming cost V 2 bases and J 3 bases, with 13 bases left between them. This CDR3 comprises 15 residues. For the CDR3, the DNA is TGTGCCAGCAGTTACCCGGGACGCGGAAAAGAGACCCAGTACTTC. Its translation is CASSYPGRGKETQYF.

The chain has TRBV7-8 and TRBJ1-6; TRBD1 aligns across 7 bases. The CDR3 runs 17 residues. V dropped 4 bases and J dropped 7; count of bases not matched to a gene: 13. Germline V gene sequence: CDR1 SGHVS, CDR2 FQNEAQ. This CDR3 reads CASSSLLNRGANSPLHF. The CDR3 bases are TGTGCCAGCAGCTCGCTTCTAAACAGGGGAGCGAATTCACCCCTCCACTTT. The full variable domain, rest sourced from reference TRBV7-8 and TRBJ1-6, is GAGVSQSPRYKVAKRGQDVALRCDPISGHVSLFWYQQALGQGPEFLTYFQNEAQLDKSGLPSDRFFAERPEGSVSTLKIQRTQQEDSAVYLCASSSLLNRGANSPLHFGNGTRLTVT.

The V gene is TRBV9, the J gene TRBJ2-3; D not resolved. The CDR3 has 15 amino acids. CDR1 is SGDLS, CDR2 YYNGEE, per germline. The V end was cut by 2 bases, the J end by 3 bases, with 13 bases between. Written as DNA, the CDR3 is TGTGCCAGCAGCGTCTTCGAGGAGTATACAGATACGCAGTATTTT. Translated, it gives CASSVFEEYTDTQYF.

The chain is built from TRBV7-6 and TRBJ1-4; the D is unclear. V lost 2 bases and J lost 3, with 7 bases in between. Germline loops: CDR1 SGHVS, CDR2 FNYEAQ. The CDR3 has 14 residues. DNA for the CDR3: TGTGCCAGCAGCTTAAATATGGCTAATGAAAAACTGTTTTTT. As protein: CASSLNMANEKLFF.

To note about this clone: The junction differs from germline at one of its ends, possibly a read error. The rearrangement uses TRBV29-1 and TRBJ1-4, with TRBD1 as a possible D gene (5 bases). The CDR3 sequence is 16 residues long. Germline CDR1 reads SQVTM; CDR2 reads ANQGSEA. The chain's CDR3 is CSVQEGTEYYLEKLFF. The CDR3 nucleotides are TGCAGCGTTCAAGAAGGGACGGAGTATTACCTTGAAAAACTGTTTTTT.

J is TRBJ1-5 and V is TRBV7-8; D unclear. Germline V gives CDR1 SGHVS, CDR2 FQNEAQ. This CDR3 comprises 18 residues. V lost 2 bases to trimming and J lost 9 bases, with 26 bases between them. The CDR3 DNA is TGTGCCAGCAGCTTAAATAGACCCTCCGCCCTCGGGTATCGGCCCCAGCATTTT. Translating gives CASSLNRPSALGYRPQHF.

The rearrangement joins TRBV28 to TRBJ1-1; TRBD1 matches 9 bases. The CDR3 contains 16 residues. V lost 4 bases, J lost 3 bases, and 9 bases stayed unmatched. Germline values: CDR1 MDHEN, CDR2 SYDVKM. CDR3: CASSSPGQGLDTEAFF. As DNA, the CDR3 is TGTGCCAGCAGTTCTCCGGGACAGGGTTTGGACACTGAAGCTTTCTTT.

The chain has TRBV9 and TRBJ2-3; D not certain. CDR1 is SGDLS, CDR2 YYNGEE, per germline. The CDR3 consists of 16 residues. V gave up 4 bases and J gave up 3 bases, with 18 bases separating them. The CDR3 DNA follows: TGTGCCAGCAGCCCGTCGACTCGACTGGCAACAGATACGCAGTATTTT. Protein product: CASSPSTRLATDTQYF.

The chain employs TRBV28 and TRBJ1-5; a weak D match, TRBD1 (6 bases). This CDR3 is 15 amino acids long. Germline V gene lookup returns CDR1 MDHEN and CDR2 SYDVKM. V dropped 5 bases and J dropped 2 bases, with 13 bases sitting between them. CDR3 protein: CASSTRGAGNQPQHF. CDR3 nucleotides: TGTGCCAGCAGTACCAGGGGCGCGGGCAATCAGCCCCAGCATTTT.

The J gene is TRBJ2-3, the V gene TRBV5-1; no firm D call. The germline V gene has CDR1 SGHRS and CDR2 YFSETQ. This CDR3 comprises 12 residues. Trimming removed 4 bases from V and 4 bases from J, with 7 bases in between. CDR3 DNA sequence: TGCGCCAGCAGCCCGGAAGCAGATACGCAGTATTTT. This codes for CASSPEADTQYF.

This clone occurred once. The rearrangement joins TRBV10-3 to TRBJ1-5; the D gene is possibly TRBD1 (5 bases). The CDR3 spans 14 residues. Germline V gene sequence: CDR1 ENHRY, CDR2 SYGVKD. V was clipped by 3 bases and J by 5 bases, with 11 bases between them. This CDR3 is CAISDSQGHQPQHF. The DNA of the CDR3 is TGTGCCATCAGTGATTCTCAGGGACATCAGCCCCAGCATTTT.

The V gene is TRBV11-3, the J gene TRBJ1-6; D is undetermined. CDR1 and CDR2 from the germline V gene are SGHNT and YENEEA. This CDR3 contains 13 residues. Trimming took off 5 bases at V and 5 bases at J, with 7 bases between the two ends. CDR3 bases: TGTGCCAGCAGCCCAGACAATAATTCACCCCTCCACTTT. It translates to CASSPDNNSPLHF.

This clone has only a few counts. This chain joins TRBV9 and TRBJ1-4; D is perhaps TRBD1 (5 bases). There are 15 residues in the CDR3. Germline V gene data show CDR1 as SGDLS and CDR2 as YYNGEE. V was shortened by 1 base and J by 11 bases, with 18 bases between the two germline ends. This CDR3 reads CASSVTGTTREKLFF. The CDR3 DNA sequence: TGTGCCAGCAGCGTAACAGGCACGACCCGGGAGAAACTGTTTTTT. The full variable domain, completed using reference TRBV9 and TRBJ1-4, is DSGVTQTPKHLITATGQRVTLRCSPRSGDLSVYWYQQSLDQGLQFLIQYYNGEERAKGNILERFSAQQFPDLHSELNLSSLELGDSALYFCASSVTGTTREKLFFGSGTQLSVL.

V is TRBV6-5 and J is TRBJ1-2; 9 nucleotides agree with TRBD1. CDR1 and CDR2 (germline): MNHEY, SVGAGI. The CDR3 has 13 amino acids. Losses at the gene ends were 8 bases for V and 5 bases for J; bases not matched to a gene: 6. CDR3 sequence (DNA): TGTGCCAGCCGGGACAGGGTCGAGTATGGCTACACCTTC. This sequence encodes CASRDRVEYGYTF.

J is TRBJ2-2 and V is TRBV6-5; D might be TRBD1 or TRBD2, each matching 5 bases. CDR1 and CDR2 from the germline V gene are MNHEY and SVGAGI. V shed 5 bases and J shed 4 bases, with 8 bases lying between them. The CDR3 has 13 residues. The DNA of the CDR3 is TGTGCCAGCAGTAGGGACGCCACCGGGGAGCTGTTTTTT. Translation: CASSRDATGELFF.

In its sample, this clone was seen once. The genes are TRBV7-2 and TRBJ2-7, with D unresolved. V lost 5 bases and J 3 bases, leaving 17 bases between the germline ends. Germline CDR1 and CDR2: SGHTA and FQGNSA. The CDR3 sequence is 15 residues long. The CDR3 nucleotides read TGTGCCAGCAGCGTCCGACCAAATGGGAACTACGAGCAGTACTTC. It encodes CASSVRPNGNYEQYF. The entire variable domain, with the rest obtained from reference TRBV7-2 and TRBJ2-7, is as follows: GAGVSQSPSNKVTEKGKDVELRCDPISGHTALYWYRQSLGQGLEFLIYFQGNSAPDKSGLPSDRFSAERTGGSVSTLTIQRTQQEDSAVYLCASSVRPNGNYEQYFGPGTRLTVT.

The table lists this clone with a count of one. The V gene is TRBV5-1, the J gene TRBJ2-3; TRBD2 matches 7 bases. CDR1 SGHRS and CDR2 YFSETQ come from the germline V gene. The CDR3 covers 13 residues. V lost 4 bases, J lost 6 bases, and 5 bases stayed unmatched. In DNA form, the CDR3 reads TGCGCCAGCAGCCCCGGTAGCGGGGATACGCAGTATTTT. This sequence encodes CASSPGSGDTQYF.

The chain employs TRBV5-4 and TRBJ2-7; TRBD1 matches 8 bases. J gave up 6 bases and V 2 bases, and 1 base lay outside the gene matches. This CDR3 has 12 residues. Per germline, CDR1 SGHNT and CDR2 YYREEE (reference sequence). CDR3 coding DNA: TGTGCCAGCAGCTTCGACAGGGGCGAGCAGTACTTC. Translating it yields CASSFDRGEQYF. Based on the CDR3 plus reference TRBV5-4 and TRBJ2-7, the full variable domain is ETGVTQSPTHLIKTRGQQVTLRCSSQSGHNTVSWYQQALGQGPQFIFQYYREEENGRGNFPPRFSGLQFPNYSSELNVNALELDDSALYLCASSFDRGEQYFGPGTRLTVT.

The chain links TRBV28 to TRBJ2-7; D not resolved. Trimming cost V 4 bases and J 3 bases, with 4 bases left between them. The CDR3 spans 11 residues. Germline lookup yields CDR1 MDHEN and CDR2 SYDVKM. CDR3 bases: TGTGCCAGCAGTTCCTTCTACGAGCAGTACTTC. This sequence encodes CASSSFYEQYF.

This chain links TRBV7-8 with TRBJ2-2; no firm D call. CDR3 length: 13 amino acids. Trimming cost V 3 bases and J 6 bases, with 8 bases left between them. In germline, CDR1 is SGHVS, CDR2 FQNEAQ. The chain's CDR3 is CASSFGSSGELFF. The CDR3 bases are TGTGCCAGCAGCTTTGGATCCTCCGGGGAGCTGTTTTTT.

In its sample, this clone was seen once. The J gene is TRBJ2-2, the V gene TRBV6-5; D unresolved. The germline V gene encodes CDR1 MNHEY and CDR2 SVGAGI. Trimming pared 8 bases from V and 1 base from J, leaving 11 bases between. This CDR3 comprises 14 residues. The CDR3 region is CASGNWGNTGELFF. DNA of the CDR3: TGTGCCAGCGGAAACTGGGGGAACACCGGGGAGCTGTTTTTT.

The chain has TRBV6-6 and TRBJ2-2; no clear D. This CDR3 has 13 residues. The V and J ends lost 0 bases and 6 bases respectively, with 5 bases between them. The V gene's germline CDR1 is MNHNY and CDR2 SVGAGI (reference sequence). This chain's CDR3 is CASSYSNSGELFF. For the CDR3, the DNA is TGTGCCAGCAGTTACTCGAATTCCGGGGAGCTGTTTTTT.

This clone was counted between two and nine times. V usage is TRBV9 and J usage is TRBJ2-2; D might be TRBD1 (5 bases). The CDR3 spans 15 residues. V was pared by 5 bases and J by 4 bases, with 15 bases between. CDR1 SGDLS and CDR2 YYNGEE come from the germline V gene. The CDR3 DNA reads TGTGCCAGCAGTACAGGAATACAATCCACCGGGGAGCTGTTTTTT. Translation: CASSTGIQSTGELFF.

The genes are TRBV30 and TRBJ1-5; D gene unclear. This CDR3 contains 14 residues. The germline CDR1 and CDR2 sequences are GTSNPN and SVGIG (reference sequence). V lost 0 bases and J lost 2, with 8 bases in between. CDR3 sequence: CAWSVVTGNQPQHF. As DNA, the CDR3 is TGTGCCTGGAGTGTCGTGACGGGCAATCAGCCCCAGCATTTT.